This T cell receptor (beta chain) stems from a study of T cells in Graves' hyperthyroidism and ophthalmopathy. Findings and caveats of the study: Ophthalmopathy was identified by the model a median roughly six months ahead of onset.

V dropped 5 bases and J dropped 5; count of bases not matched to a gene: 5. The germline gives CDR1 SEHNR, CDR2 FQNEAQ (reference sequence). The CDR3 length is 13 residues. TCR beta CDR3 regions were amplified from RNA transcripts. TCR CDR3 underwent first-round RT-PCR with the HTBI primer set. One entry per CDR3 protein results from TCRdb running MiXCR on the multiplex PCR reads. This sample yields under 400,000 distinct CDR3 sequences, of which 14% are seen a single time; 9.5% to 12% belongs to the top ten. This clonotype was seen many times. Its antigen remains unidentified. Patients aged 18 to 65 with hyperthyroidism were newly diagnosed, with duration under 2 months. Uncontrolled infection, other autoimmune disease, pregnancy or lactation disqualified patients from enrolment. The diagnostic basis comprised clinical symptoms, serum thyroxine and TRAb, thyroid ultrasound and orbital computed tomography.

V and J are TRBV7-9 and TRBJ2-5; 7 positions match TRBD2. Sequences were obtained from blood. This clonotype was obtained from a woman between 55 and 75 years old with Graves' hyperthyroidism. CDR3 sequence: CASSTSGGETQYF. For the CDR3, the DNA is TGTGCCAGCAGCACCTCCGGGGGGGAGACCCAGTACTTC. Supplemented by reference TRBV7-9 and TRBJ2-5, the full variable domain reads DTGVSQNPRHKITKRGQNVTFRCDPISEHNRLYWYRQTLGQGPEFLTYFQNEAQLEKSRLLSDRFSAERPKGSFSTLEIQRTEQGDSAMYLCASSTSGGETQYFGPGTRLLVL.